The present T cell receptor (beta chain) was sequenced within a study of OX40 agonist ivuxolimab in advanced cancers. Sequenced by immunoSEQ multiplex PCR; TCRdb stores in-frame clones only, minus some. The sample includes 94,000 or so clones, about four fifths of them seen just once. Baseline was the first blood sampling point, followed by cycle 4 day 1 and cycle 7 day 1. General study findings and limits: CD8+ T cells averaged more expanded clones than CD4+.

Concerning this clone itself: Antigen: not known.

The CDR3 sequence is 15 residues long. V was clipped by 3 bases and J by 2 bases; unmatched bases: 3. CDR1 LGHNA and CDR2 YSLEER come from the germline V gene. This chain joins TRBV4-3 and TRBJ2-7, with 11 bases matching TRBD1. The TCR was taken from an adult with an advanced solid tumor such as melanoma, head and neck, liver or kidney cancer. This specimen was CD4+ or CD8+ T cells sorted from blood, taken in a trial of the OX40 agonist ivuxolimab. The CDR3 DNA reads TGCGCCAGCAGCCAGGGGACAGGGGGTGCCTACGAGCAGTACTTC. This gives the protein CASSQGTGGAYEQYF.